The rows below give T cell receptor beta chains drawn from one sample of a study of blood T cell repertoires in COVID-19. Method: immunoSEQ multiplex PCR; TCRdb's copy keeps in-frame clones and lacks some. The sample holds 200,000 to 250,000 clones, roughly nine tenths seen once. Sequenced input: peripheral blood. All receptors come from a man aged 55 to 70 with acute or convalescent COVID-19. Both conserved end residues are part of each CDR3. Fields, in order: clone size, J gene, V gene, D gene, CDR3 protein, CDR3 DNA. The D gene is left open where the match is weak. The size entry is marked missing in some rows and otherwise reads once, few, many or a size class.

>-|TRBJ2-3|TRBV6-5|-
CASTPGGGSADTQYF
TGTGCCAGCACCCCAGGGGGCGGGAGCGCAGATACGCAGTATTTT
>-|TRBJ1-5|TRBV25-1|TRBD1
CASSAGQGVGQPQHF
TGTGCCAGCAGTGCGGGACAGGGGGTAGGGCAGCCCCAGCATTTT
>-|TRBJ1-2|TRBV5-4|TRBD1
CASSLTRGHGYTF
TGTGCCAGCAGCTTGACTAGGGGGCACGGCTACACCTTC
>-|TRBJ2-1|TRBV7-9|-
CASRPWPSLRNEQFF
TGTGCCAGCAGGCCCTGGCCTAGCTTGCGCAATGAGCAGTTCTTC
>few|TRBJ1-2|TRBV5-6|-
CASSSGVGYTF
TGTGCCAGCAGCTCAGGGGTCGGCTACACCTTC
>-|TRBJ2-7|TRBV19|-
CASSIIRGAYEQYF
TGTGCCAGTAGTATAATCAGGGGGGCGTACGAGCAGTACTTC
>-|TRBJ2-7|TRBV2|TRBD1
CASSDNRGYEQYF
TGTGCCAGCAGTGATAACAGGGGATACGAGCAGTACTTC
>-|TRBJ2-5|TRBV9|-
CASSVAGSRGETQYF
TGTGCCAGCAGCGTAGCTGGATCTAGGGGGGAGACCCAGTACTTC
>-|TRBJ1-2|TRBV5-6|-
CASSLGGSSNYGYTF
TGTGCCAGCAGCTTGGGAGGGAGTTCTAACTATGGCTACACCTTC
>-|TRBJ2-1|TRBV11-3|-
CASSLLERDNEQFF
TGTGCCAGCAGCTTACTTGAGCGGGACAATGAGCAGTTCTTC
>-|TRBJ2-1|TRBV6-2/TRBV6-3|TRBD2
CASSYSLAVSSYNEQFF
TGTGCCAGCAGTTACTCCCTAGCGGTGAGCTCCTACAATGAGCAGTTCTTC
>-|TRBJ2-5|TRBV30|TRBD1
CAWRDRGLETQYF
TGTGCCTGGAGGGACAGGGGGCTGGAGACCCAGTACTTC
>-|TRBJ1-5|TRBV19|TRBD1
CASSIGGGTGLSQPQHF
TGTGCCAGTAGTATAGGGGGCGGGACAGGACTGAGTCAGCCCCAGCATTTT
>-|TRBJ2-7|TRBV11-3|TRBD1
CASSRGSGTGGIYEQYF
TGTGCCAGCAGCAGGGGCTCCGGGACAGGGGGGATCTACGAGCAGTACTTC
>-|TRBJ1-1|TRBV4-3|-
CASSRTFPRDIETNTEAFF
TGCGCCAGCAGCCGGACTTTTCCCCGGGACATCGAAACGAACACTGAAGCTTTCTTT
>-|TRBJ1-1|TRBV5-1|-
CASSPGGRTEAFF
TGCGCCAGCAGCCCAGGAGGGAGGACTGAAGCTTTCTTT
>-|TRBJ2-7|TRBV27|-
CASSRQGDPYEQYF
TGTGCCAGCAGTAGACAAGGGGATCCTTACGAGCAGTACTTC
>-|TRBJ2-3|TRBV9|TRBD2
CASSAQRGETDTQYF
TGTGCCAGCAGCGCCCAGCGGGGTGAGACAGATACGCAGTATTTT
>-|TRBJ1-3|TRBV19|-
CASSMVGTFSGNTIYF
TGTGCCAGTAGTATGGTCGGGACTTTCTCTGGAAACACCATATATTTT
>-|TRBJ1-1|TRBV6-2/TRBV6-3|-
CASSFSTGKDTEAFF
TGTGCCAGCAGTTTTAGTACAGGGAAGGACACTGAAGCTTTCTTT
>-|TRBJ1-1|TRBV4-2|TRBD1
CASSQIFDRGAVMNTEAFF
TGTGCCAGCAGCCAAATATTCGACAGGGGCGCCGTCATGAACACTGAAGCTTTCTTT
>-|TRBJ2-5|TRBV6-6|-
CASSYGRETQYF
TGTGCCAGCAGTTATGGGCGAGAGACCCAGTACTTC
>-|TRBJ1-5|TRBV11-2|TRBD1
CASSLLQGAGQPQHF
TGTGCCAGCAGCTTACTCCAGGGGGCAGGGCAGCCCCAGCATTTT
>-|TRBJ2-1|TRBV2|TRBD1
CASSLGQGISYNEQFF
TGTGCCAGCAGCTTGGGACAGGGGATTTCCTACAATGAGCAGTTCTTC
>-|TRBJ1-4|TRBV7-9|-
CASSLRNQVEKLFF
TGTGCCAGCAGCTTAAGGAACCAGGTGGAAAAACTGTTTTTT
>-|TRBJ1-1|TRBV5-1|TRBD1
CASSPRQGNTEAFF
TGCGCCAGCAGCCCTCGACAGGGAAACACTGAAGCTTTCTTT
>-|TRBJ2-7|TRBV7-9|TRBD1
CASSGRFGTGTYEQYF
TGTGCCAGCAGCGGCCGGTTTGGGACAGGGACCTACGAGCAGTACTTC
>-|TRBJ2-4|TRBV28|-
CASSLRTAIAKNIQYF
TGTGCCAGCAGTTTAAGGACAGCCATAGCCAAAAACATTCAGTACTTC
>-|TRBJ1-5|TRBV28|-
CASRGAGRGQDQPQHF
TGTGCCAGCAGGGGGGCTGGCCGGGGCCAAGATCAGCCCCAGCATTTT
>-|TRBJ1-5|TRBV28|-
CASSLGGSGNQPQHF
TGTGCCAGCAGTTTAGGGGGCTCTGGCAATCAGCCCCAGCATTTT
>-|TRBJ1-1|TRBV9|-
CASSVASGTEAFF
TGTGCCAGCAGCGTAGCATCGGGCACTGAAGCTTTCTTT
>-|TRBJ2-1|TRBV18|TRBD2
CASSPGLAGDDEQFF
TGTGCCAGCTCACCGGGACTAGCGGGAGACGATGAGCAGTTCTTC
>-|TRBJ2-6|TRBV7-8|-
CASSRGRGYSGANVLTF
TGTGCCAGCAGCCGGGGAAGGGGTTACTCTGGGGCCAACGTCCTGACTTTC
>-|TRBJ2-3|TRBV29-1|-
CSVLSGSTDTQYF
TGCAGCGTGCTCAGCGGGAGCACAGATACGCAGTATTTT